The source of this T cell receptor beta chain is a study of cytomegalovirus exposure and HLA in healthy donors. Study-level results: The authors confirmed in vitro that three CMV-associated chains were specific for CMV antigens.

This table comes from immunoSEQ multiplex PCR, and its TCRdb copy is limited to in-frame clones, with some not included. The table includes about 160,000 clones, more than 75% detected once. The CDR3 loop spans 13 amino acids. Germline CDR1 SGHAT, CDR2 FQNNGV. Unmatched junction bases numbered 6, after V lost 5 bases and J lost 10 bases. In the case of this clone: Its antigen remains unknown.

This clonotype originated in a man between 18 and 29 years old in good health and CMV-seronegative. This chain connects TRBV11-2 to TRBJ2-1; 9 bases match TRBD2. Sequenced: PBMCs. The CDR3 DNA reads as TGTGCCAGCAGCCTTAGCGGGAGTGGGGAGCAGTTCTTC. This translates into CASSLSGSGEQFF. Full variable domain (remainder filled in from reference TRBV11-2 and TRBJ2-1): EAGVAQSPRYKIIEKRQSVAFWCNPISGHATLYWYQQILGQGPKLLIQFQNNGVVDDSQLPKDRFSAERLKGVDSTLKIQPAKLEDSAVYLCASSLSGSGEQFFGPGTRLTVL.